This T cell receptor (beta chain) was sequenced during a study of T cell repertoires in cytomegalovirus infection (dated 2019 in TCRdb). In the study overall: Peptide stimulations targeted recently identified HLA-C-restricted CMV epitopes, whose presentation resists viral immunomodulation, together with well-studied HLA-B-restricted epitopes. Donor HLA type was relevant to the analysis, as public TCR beta signatures indicated carriage of CMV infection together with the matching HLA type. Overall study outcomes, separate from this receptor: The ex vivo response was dominated by HLA-C-restricted CMV-specific TCR beta clonotypes, which also provided the single most frequent clonotype in two of eight donors. In both this cohort and an independent cohort of some 350 donors, the cumulative frequency of public TCR beta family members distinguished carriers of CMV infection plus the relevant HLA type.

The treatment or condition tag for this specimen amounts to: in vitro stimulation with specific CMV peptide epitopes to enrich CMV-specific T cells. Concerning this clonotype: No antigen is known for it. Qualities for individual bases were not recorded, and no much larger clone is one base off.

Sequencing was carried out with an Illumina HiSeq 1500. TCRdb reprocessing: public reads trimmed at Q25 with fastp, clones called with MiXCR, in-frame beta chains kept. Merged by CDR3 protein, the rows form single entries marked with the most common genes and DNA. The sample table shows under 500,000 distinct CDR3 sequences, and approximately 40% are seen once. The top ten clonotypes cover 35% to 50% of the sample. The trim is 5 bases for V and 3 bases for J, with a gap of 14 bases between the germline ends. The CDR3, from cysteine to phenylalanine, totals 14 residues. Only the CDR3 region is kept as DNA, spanning 42 bases read in frame from base 1. The germline V gene (reference sequence) sets CDR1 to SEHNR and CDR2 to FQNEAQ.

This receptor was identified in a human donor in good health (CMV status not recorded). Some clones in this sample may be carry-over from other donors' samples. The rearranged segments are TRBV7-9 and TRBJ2-7; the D segment cannot be called with confidence. The sequenced sample was cultured PBMCs, obtained from culture after CMV antigen stimulation. The DNA is as follows: TGTGCCAGCAGCCCCCTGGGTCTAGTCTACGAGCAGTACTTC. Its amino acids are CASSPLGLVYEQYF.